The 6 T cell receptor beta chains in this list originate from one sample, sequenced in a study of blood T cell repertoires in COVID-19. This table comes from immunoSEQ multiplex PCR, and its TCRdb copy is limited to in-frame clones, with some not included. The sample contains fewer than 200,000 clones, 84% of which appear only once. The specimen sequenced was peripheral blood. The receptors stem from a human donor in a cohort sampled during active COVID-19.

J is TRBJ2-3 and V is TRBV2; TRBD1 agrees at 8 bases. The trim removed 7 bases at V and 0 bases at J, leaving 9 bases unmatched. Germline CDR1 reads SNHLY; CDR2 reads FYNNEI. The CDR3 runs 16 residues. CDR3 sequence (DNA): TGTGCCAGCATTCCACCGGGACAGGAGAGCACAGATACGCAGTATTTT. Amino acids: CASIPPGQESTDTQYF.

The V gene is TRBV5-1, the J gene TRBJ1-4; the match to TRBD1 covers 7 bases. V lost 1 base to trimming and J lost 0 bases; unmatched junction nucleotides: 3. Germline lookup yields CDR1 SGHRS and CDR2 YFSETQ. This CDR3 contains 16 residues. In DNA, the CDR3 is TGCGCCAGCAGCTTGACGACAGGGACAACTAATGAAAAACTGTTTTTT. Translating it yields CASSLTTGTTNEKLFF.

The chain combines TRBV5-1 with TRBJ1-6, with D possibly TRBD1 on 5 matching bases. The CDR3 is 16 amino acids. Germline V gene lookup returns CDR1 SGHRS and CDR2 YFSETQ. Trimming left V 2 bases short and J 5 bases short, with 14 bases between. The chain's CDR3 is CASSLWAGGDNSPLHF. CDR3 DNA: TGCGCCAGCAGCTTATGGGCCGGAGGGGATAATTCACCCCTCCACTTT.

This CDR3 reads CASSYSRDYNIQYF. The DNA for the CDR3 is TGTGCCAGCAGTTACTCGAGGGACTACAACATTCAGTACTTC. V and J are TRBV6-6 and TRBJ2-4; 7 nucleotides line up with TRBD2. The CDR3 has 14 amino acids. CDR1 MNHNY and CDR2 SVGAGI come from the germline V gene (reference sequence). Losses at the gene ends were 0 bases for V and 7 bases for J; bases not matched to a gene: 3.

The gene calls are TRBV12-3 or TRBV12-4 and TRBJ2-7; D is unresolved. The CDR3 is made up of 12 amino acids. V lost 1 base and J lost 4, with 5 bases in between. Written as DNA, the CDR3 is TGTGCCAGCAGTTTAGATATGTACGAGCAGTACTTC. Its translation is CASSLDMYEQYF.

The chain links TRBV4-2 to TRBJ1-2; maybe TRBD1 (6 bases). The V and J ends lost 4 bases and 5 bases respectively, with 8 bases between them. CDR3 length equals 12 residues. Germline V gene data show CDR1 as LGHNA and CDR2 as YNFKEQ. The CDR3 sequence is CASSPTGYGYTF. CDR3 DNA sequence: TGTGCCAGCAGCCCGACAGGTTATGGCTACACCTTC.